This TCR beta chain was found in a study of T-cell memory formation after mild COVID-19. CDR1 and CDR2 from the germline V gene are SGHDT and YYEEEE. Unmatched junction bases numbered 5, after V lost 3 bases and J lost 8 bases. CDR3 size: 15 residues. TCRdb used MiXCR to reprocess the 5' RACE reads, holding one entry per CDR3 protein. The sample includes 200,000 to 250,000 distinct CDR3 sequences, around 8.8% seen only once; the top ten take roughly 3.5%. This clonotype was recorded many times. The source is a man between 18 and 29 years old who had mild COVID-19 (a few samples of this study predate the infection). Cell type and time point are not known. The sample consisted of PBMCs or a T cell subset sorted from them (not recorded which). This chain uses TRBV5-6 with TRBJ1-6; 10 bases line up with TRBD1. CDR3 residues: CASSSWDRGDSPLHF. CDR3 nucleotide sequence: TGTGCCAGCAGCTCCTGGGACAGGGGAGATTCACCCCTCCACTTT.